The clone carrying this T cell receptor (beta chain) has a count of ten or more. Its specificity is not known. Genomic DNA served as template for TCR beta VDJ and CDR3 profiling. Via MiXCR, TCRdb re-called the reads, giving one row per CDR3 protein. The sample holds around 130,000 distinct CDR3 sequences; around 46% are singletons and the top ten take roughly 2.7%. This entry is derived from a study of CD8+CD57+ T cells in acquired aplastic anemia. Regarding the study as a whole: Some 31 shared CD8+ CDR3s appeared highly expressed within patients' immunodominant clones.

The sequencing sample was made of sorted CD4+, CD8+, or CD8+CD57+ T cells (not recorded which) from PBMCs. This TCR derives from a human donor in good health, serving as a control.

CDR3 region: CASSVLDTQYF. In DNA, the CDR3 is TGTGCCAGCAGTGTGCTGGATACGCAGTATTTT. The rearrangement uses TRBV2 and TRBJ2-3, with D uncertain. The CDR3 extends over 11 amino acids. V dropped 4 bases and J dropped 6 bases, with 5 bases sitting between them. Per germline, CDR1 SNHLY and CDR2 FYNNEI.